These T cell receptor beta chains were read from a single sample in a study of cytomegalovirus exposure and HLA in healthy donors. Sequencing used immunoSEQ multiplex PCR; TCRdb keeps in-frame clones, though not all of them. The table has 98,000 or so clones, almost 96% seen once. Sequenced material: PBMCs. The receptors come from a woman aged 18-29 years in good health and CMV-seronegative. Both conserved end residues are part of each CDR3. D genes are given only for firm matches. Clone size is given for some rows only: seen once, a few or many times, or a class if the clone is expanded.

j_call	v_call	clone_size	d_call	cdr3_aa	cdr3_nt
TRBJ2-7	TRBV7-2	-	TRBD1	CASSTGDRLPNEQYF	TGTGCCAGCAGCACCGGGGACAGGTTACCCAACGAGCAGTACTTC
TRBJ2-1	TRBV15	-	TRBD1	CATSREPGQGAYNEQFF	TGTGCCACCAGCAGAGAGCCGGGACAGGGGGCGTACAATGAGCAGTTCTTC
TRBJ2-3	TRBV19	-	-	CASSTNPGGADTQYF	TGTGCCAGTAGTACAAACCCGGGGGGCGCAGATACGCAGTATTTT
TRBJ1-2	TRBV19	-	-	CASSIDHGQNYGYTF	TGTGCCAGTAGTATAGATCACGGACAGAATTATGGCTACACCTTC
TRBJ2-6	TRBV9	-	-	CASSVGREMLSGANVLTF	TGTGCCAGCAGCGTAGGGAGGGAAATGTTGTCTGGGGCCAACGTCCTGACTTTC
TRBJ1-5	TRBV2	-	-	CASSDDGTNSNQPQHF	TGTGCCAGCAGTGACGACGGAACTAATAGCAATCAGCCCCAGCATTTT
TRBJ2-3	TRBV6-6	once	-	CASSYSSSTDTQYF	TGTGCCAGCAGTTACAGCTCTAGCACAGATACGCAGTATTTT
TRBJ2-1	TRBV4-2	-	TRBD2	CASSQDLWLGTSGGAEQFF	TGTGCCAGCAGCCAAGATCTATGGTTAGGGACTAGCGGGGGGGCGGAGCAGTTCTTC
TRBJ1-4	TRBV16	-	-	CASSQSTGSTNEKLFF	TGTGCCAGCAGCCAATCGACGGGATCAACTAATGAAAAACTGTTTTTT
TRBJ2-1	TRBV5-4	-	TRBD2	CASRSSGGTPHHEQFF	TGTGCCAGCAGATCCAGCGGGGGGACCCCCCACCATGAGCAGTTCTTC
TRBJ2-5	TRBV7-9	-	-	CASSLKSGLYQETQYF	TGTGCCAGCAGCTTAAAAAGCGGACTGTACCAAGAGACCCAGTACTTC
TRBJ2-5	TRBV5-4	-	TRBD2	CASSLEASGEGETQYF	TGTGCCAGCAGCTTGGAGGCTAGCGGGGAGGGGGAGACCCAGTACTTC
TRBJ1-6	TRBV5-6	-	TRBD1	CASSSDRGIVYSPLHF	TGTGCCAGCAGCTCAGACAGGGGGATTGTGTATTCACCCCTCCACTTT
TRBJ2-7	TRBV7-9	-	TRBD1	CASSQDRVYEQYF	TGTGCCAGCAGCCAAGACAGGGTCTACGAGCAGTACTTC
TRBJ1-2	TRBV28	-	-	CASSPRHLPYTF	TGTGCCAGCAGTCCGAGACATTTGCCCTACACCTTC
TRBJ2-7	TRBV28	once	-	CASSSPRDMETYEQYF	TGTGCCAGCAGTTCCCCTCGAGACATGGAAACCTACGAGCAGTACTTC
TRBJ1-2	TRBV28	-	TRBD1	CASSLPDRDLEDGYTF	TGTGCCAGCAGTTTACCCGACAGGGATTTAGAGGATGGCTACACCTTC
TRBJ1-1	TRBV28	-	TRBD1	CASSSTGAVFTEAFF	TGTGCCAGCAGTAGCACAGGGGCAGTTTTCACTGAAGCTTTCTTT
TRBJ1-2	TRBV6-5	once	TRBD1	CASKEGAGSYGYTF	TGTGCCAGCAAAGAGGGGGCAGGCAGCTATGGCTACACCTTC
TRBJ2-3	TRBV9	-	-	CASSASPQDTQYF	TGTGCCAGCAGCGCCAGTCCACAAGATACGCAGTATTTT
TRBJ1-1	TRBV5-6	-	TRBD1	CASSLRPGTVNTEAFF	TGTGCCAGCAGCTTGAGGCCCGGGACAGTGAACACTGAAGCTTTCTTT
TRBJ1-4	TRBV5-6	-	-	CASSLVRASNEKLFF	TGTGCCAGCAGCTTGGTTCGTGCCAGTAACGAAAAACTGTTTTTT
TRBJ1-2	TRBV19	-	TRBD1	CASRWGTGAYGYTF	TGTGCCAGTAGATGGGGGACAGGGGCCTATGGCTACACCTTC
TRBJ2-5	TRBV9	-	-	CASSVGVVVQETQYF	TGTGCCAGCAGCGTAGGTGTAGTCGTCCAAGAGACCCAGTACTTC
TRBJ2-3	TRBV7-7	-	TRBD2	CASSLGGGRTDTQYF	TGTGCCAGCAGCTTAGGCGGGGGGAGAACAGATACGCAGTATTTT
TRBJ1-1	TRBV15	-	TRBD1	CATSRGQGKDTEAFF	TGTGCCACCAGCAGAGGACAGGGAAAGGACACTGAAGCTTTCTTT
TRBJ2-5	TRBV7-9	-	-	CASSPDSNRETQYF	TGTGCCAGCAGCCCAGACTCCAATCGGGAGACCCAGTACTTC
TRBJ2-7	TRBV10-1	-	-	CASPGQSVVEQYF	TGCGCCAGCCCCGGTCAATCCGTGGTCGAGCAGTACTTC
TRBJ1-1	TRBV27	-	TRBD1	CASGPGQENTEAFF	TGTGCCAGCGGTCCCGGACAGGAAAACACTGAAGCTTTCTTT
TRBJ1-6	TRBV19	-	-	CASSMGKRELYNSPLHF	TGTGCCAGTAGTATGGGAAAGAGGGAACTCTATAATTCACCCCTCCACTTT
TRBJ1-2	TRBV7-9	once	-	CASTSPGGGANYGYTF	TGTGCCAGCACCTCCCCCGGCGGGGGGGCGAACTATGGCTACACCTTC
TRBJ1-4	TRBV5-1	-	-	CASSQGITNEKLFF	TGCGCCAGCAGTCAGGGGATTACTAATGAAAAACTGTTTTTT
TRBJ2-4	TRBV5-6	many	-	CASSLRGNIQYF	TGTGCCAGCAGCTTGCGGGGAAACATTCAGTACTTC
TRBJ1-2	TRBV2	-	-	CASSEGQANYGYTF	TGTGCCAGCAGTGAAGGACAGGCGAACTATGGCTACACCTTC
TRBJ1-2	TRBV7-2	-	-	CASSSLRYLSGVDYGYTF	TGTGCCAGCAGCTCCCTGCGGTATCTCAGCGGGGTCGACTATGGCTACACCTTC
TRBJ1-2	TRBV11-2	-	TRBD1	CASSFGTGGLYGYTF	TGTGCCAGCAGCTTTGGGACAGGGGGACTCTATGGCTACACCTTC
TRBJ2-2	TRBV27	-	-	CASSLRVGTGELFF	TGTGCCAGCAGTTTACGGGTCGGCACCGGGGAGCTGTTTTTT
TRBJ2-5	TRBV27	-	-	CASSPVDKQETQYF	TGTGCCAGCAGTCCAGTCGACAAACAAGAGACCCAGTACTTC
TRBJ1-1	TRBV7-8	-	TRBD1	CASRWDRNTEAFF	TGTGCCAGCAGATGGGACAGGAACACTGAAGCTTTCTTT
TRBJ1-1	TRBV7-6	-	TRBD1	CASSQWTGGTEAFF	TGTGCCAGCAGCCAGTGGACAGGGGGCACTGAAGCTTTCTTT
TRBJ1-1	TRBV2	-	TRBD1	CASRLGQGAVTEAFF	TGTGCCAGCAGGCTTGGACAGGGGGCGGTGACTGAAGCTTTCTTT
TRBJ2-7	TRBV27	-	TRBD1	CASRGGQGLYEQYF	TGTGCCAGCAGAGGGGGACAGGGGCTCTACGAGCAGTACTTC
TRBJ2-1	TRBV7-2	once	-	CASSLWEGGEQFF	TGTGCCAGCAGCTTATGGGAGGGGGGTGAGCAGTTCTTC
TRBJ2-5	TRBV7-8	-	TRBD1	CASSRDLGQEDNGETQYF	TGTGCCAGCAGCCGCGATCTCGGACAGGAGGACAACGGAGAGACCCAGTACTTC
TRBJ2-2	TRBV7-9	-	TRBD1	CASSLLGQGYYTGELFF	TGTGCCAGCAGCTTACTAGGACAGGGGTATTACACCGGGGAGCTGTTTTTT
TRBJ2-7	TRBV5-8	-	TRBD2	CASSSAPGLAEYEQYF	TGTGCCAGCAGCTCGGCGCCGGGACTAGCGGAGTACGAGCAGTACTTC
TRBJ2-7	TRBV5-1	-	-	CASSLGGGETYEQYF	TGCGCCAGCAGCTTGGGTGGCGGGGAAACCTACGAGCAGTACTTC